The 5 T cell receptor beta chains below come from one sample, sequenced in a study of cytomegalovirus exposure and HLA in healthy donors. Clones were read by immunoSEQ multiplex PCR, and TCRdb kept only the in-frame ones, dropping some. The sample shows more than 250,000 clones, about nine tenths of them seen only once. The sample was PBMCs. These TCRs come from a woman aged 18-30 years in good health and CMV-seronegative.

J is TRBJ2-1 and V is TRBV6-6; 12 nucleotides agree with TRBD2. Germline CDR1 is MNHNY and CDR2 is SVGAGI (reference sequence). The ends lost 5 bases at V and 6 bases at J; junction bases unmatched: 8. The CDR3 is made up of 16 amino acids. The CDR3 here is CASSTQLAGGLNEQFF. The DNA of the CDR3 is TGTGCCAGCAGTACCCAACTAGCGGGAGGCCTCAATGAGCAGTTCTTC.

CDR3 nucleotides: TGTGCCAGCAGCTTCTCCGGGACTAGCGGGAGGGATGAGCAGTTCTTC. It specifies CASSFSGTSGRDEQFF. The chain couples TRBV7-3 to TRBJ2-1; TRBD2 agrees at 16 bases. This CDR3 comprises 16 residues. Per the germline V gene, CDR1 is SGHTA and CDR2 is FQGTGA. V lost 3 bases to trimming and J lost 8 bases; unmatched junction nucleotides: 4.

In its sample, this clone was seen a few times. The chain uses TRBV10-2 and TRBJ2-7; D call uncertain. Germline CDR1 reads WSHSY; CDR2 reads SAAADI. This CDR3 region has 13 residues. V gave up 2 bases and J gave up 1 base, with 6 bases separating them. CDR3 nucleotides: TGCGCCAGCAGTGAGGGGCGATCCTACGAGCAGTACTTC. It codes for CASSEGRSYEQYF.

The genes are TRBV28 and TRBJ2-2, with D unclear. Germline loops: CDR1 MDHEN, CDR2 SYDVKM. Trimming took 6 bases from V and 1 from J, leaving 9 bases between them. The CDR3 contains 14 residues. The CDR3 loop reads CASSPAVNTGELFF. Written as DNA, the CDR3 is TGTGCCAGCAGCCCCGCGGTGAACACCGGGGAGCTGTTTTTT.

CDR3 loop: CAINRPGTSNQPQHF. For the CDR3, the DNA is TGTGCCATCAATCGCCCCGGGACTTCCAATCAGCCCCAGCATTTT. The J gene is TRBJ1-5, the V gene TRBV6-1, with a weak D call TRBD1 (5 bases). The germline V gene has CDR1 MNHNS and CDR2 SASEGT. The CDR3 has 15 amino acids. V lost 10 bases, J lost 3 bases, and 19 bases lay in between.